This is a list of T cell receptor beta chains from one sample in a study of T cells after yellow fever vaccination. MiXCR, run by TCRdb on the 5' RACE reads, gives a single entry per CDR3 protein. The table records fewer than 100,000 distinct CDR3 sequences, roughly 10% of them present only once. The sequences come from CD8+ T cells not binding an NS4B(214-222) dextramer, sorted from PBMCs, collected around 15 days after the first yellow fever vaccination. These TCRs come from a man aged 18 to 35 who received the YFV17D yellow fever vaccine. Each CDR3 is given with its conserved first and last residue. D genes are given only for firm matches. Size values are once, few and many counts, or a class for expanded clones, and some rows have none.

j_gene	v_gene	abundance	d_gene	CDR3nt	CDR3aa
TRBJ2-7	TRBV19	few	TRBD2	TGTGCCAGTAGTGGACTAGCGGGGGGCCAATTCTCCTACGAGCAGTACTTC	CASSGLAGGQFSYEQYF
TRBJ1-2	TRBV3-1	many	TRBD1	TGTGCCAGCAGCCCCATGGACAGGTCGAACTATGGCTACACCTTC	CASSPMDRSNYGYTF
TRBJ2-7	TRBV3-1	few	-	TGTGCCAGCAGCCATCAAGGGGCCTACGAGCAGTACTTC	CASSHQGAYEQYF
TRBJ2-1	TRBV11-2	-	TRBD2	TGTGCCAGCAGCTGGCCTGTGCGGGGGGTCTCCAATGAGCAGTTCTTC	CASSWPVRGVSNEQFF
TRBJ2-7	TRBV4-2	-	-	TGTGCCAGCAGCCAGGGGGGCGGCGAGCAGTACTTC	CASSQGGGEQYF
TRBJ1-2	TRBV27	few	-	TGTGCCAGCAGTTTATTTGGGCCAGAATTTAACTATGGCTACACCTTC	CASSLFGPEFNYGYTF
TRBJ1-1	TRBV4-3	many	-	TGCGCCAGCAGCCAAGATAGGACAGCCCCTGAAGCTTTCTTT	CASSQDRTAPEAFF
TRBJ2-3	TRBV6-1	many	TRBD1	TGTGCCAGCGGCCCGGACAGGGCCACAGATACGCAGTATTTT	CASGPDRATDTQYF
TRBJ2-1	TRBV20-1	few	TRBD1	TGCAGTGCTAGGGTGCAGGGGGCTGGTGATGAGCAGTTCTTC	CSARVQGAGDEQFF
TRBJ2-4	TRBV9	few	-	TGTGCCAGCAGCGACTCAAAGGCGGCCAAAAACATTCAGTACTTC	CASSDSKAAKNIQYF
TRBJ2-7	TRBV7-9	few	TRBD1	TGTGCCAGCAGCTTAACCGACAGGGAACCAAACCCATCGGACGAGCAGTACTTC	CASSLTDREPNPSDEQYF
TRBJ2-5	TRBV28	-	TRBD2	TGTGCCAGCAGACCACTAGCGGGGAACGGTGAGACCCAGTACTTC	CASRPLAGNGETQYF
TRBJ1-5	TRBV6-6	-	-	TGTGCCAGCACCAACAGGGAGCCCCAGCATTTT	CASTNREPQHF
TRBJ1-1	TRBV20-1	once	-	TGCTGTGCTAGAGATCGCGACAGAAATACTATGAACACTGAAGCTTTCTTT	CCARDRDRNTMNTEAFF
TRBJ1-6	TRBV2	-	-	TGTGCCAGCAGTGGGGGCAGATATAATTCACCCCTCCACTTT	CASSGGRYNSPLHF
TRBJ2-5	TRBV20-1	-	TRBD2	TGCAGTGCACGATTAGCGGGCCTCCAAGAGACCCAGTACTTC	CSARLAGLQETQYF
TRBJ2-1	TRBV5-4	once	-	TGTGCCAGCAGCTTGGAAGAGGGGGCGGGACTCAATGAGCAGTTCTTC	CASSLEEGAGLNEQFF
TRBJ2-7	TRBV4-2	-	TRBD2	TGTGCCAGCAGCTGGAAGAGCGGGGGAAACTCCTACGAGCAGTACTTC	CASSWKSGGNSYEQYF
TRBJ2-3	TRBV4-3	-	-	TGCGCCAGCAGCCAGGCGTCGGGGGGCGCAGATACGCAGTATTTT	CASSQASGGADTQYF
TRBJ1-4	TRBV5-1	-	TRBD1	TGCGCCAGCAGCTTGGGACAGGGAGAAGGCGATGAAAAACTGTTTTTT	CASSLGQGEGDEKLFF
TRBJ2-5	TRBV11-2	few	TRBD1	TGTGCCAGCAGCCCAGCCGGGACAGAAGAGACCCAGTACTTC	CASSPAGTEETQYF
TRBJ1-2	TRBV6-5	-	-	TGTGCCAGCAGTTACCCGGCCAGTAGGGATGGCTACACCTTC	CASSYPASRDGYTF
TRBJ1-5	TRBV10-3	many	-	TGTGCCATCAGTGATTCGCTTAGCAATCAGCCCCAGCATTTT	CAISDSLSNQPQHF
TRBJ2-7	TRBV7-3	few	TRBD2	TGTGCCAGCAGCTTATTTCACGGCGGGGGGTACGACGAGCAGTACTTC	CASSLFHGGGYDEQYF
TRBJ2-5	TRBV7-2	few	-	TGTGCCAGCAGCTTAGCGCTAGGTCTAAAGGAGACCCAGTACTTC	CASSLALGLKETQYF
TRBJ2-6	TRBV4-3	many	-	TGCGCCAGCAGCCAAGATGGGCTAGACTCTGGGGCCAACGTCCTGACTTTC	CASSQDGLDSGANVLTF
TRBJ2-1	TRBV7-6	few	-	TGTGCCAGCAGCCCGAGGTGGGGCAATGAGCAGTTCTTC	CASSPRWGNEQFF
TRBJ2-2	TRBV6-2/TRBV6-3	-	TRBD2	TGTGCCAGCAGTATACTAGCGGGGGCCATCACCGGGGAGCTGTTTTTT	CASSILAGAITGELFF
TRBJ2-2	TRBV7-9	few	-	TGTGCCAGCAGCCTGAGGCCGGGCACCGGGGAGCTGTTTTTT	CASSLRPGTGELFF
TRBJ2-7	TRBV4-1	-	TRBD1	TGCGCCAGCAGCCAAGAGACCGCGGGACAGGGGATGACCTACGAGCAGTACTTC	CASSQETAGQGMTYEQYF
TRBJ2-2	TRBV4-3	few	-	TGCGCCAGCAGCCAAGAGGGGGGGGGGCTCGGCACCGGGGAGCTGTTTTTT	CASSQEGGGLGTGELFF
TRBJ2-3	TRBV5-6	once	TRBD2	TGTGCCAGCCGCTTGGCAGCCCTAGCGGAGAGCACAGATACGCAGTATTTT	CASRLAALAESTDTQYF
TRBJ1-4	TRBV5-1	few	-	TGCGCCAGCAGCTTGTGGGAATTTAATGAAAAACTGTTTTTT	CASSLWEFNEKLFF
TRBJ2-2	TRBV7-6	few	-	TGTGCCAGCAGCGCCTCGGACCCGGCCTACACCGGGGAGCTGTTTTTT	CASSASDPAYTGELFF
TRBJ2-2	TRBV12-3/TRBV12-4	many	-	TGTGCCAGCAGTCCAGGACAGATACACGGGGAGCTGTTTTTT	CASSPGQIHGELFF
TRBJ1-4	TRBV7-9	few	-	TGTGCCAGCCTTAACTGGGAGACGACTAATGAAAAACTGTTTTTT	CASLNWETTNEKLFF
TRBJ2-7	TRBV19	few	-	TGTGCCAGTAGTATAATCGGAGGATCCTACGAGCAGTACTTC	CASSIIGGSYEQYF
TRBJ2-1	TRBV27	few	-	TGTGCCAGCAGTCCCTCGCTAAGCTCCTACAATGAGCAGTTCTTC	CASSPSLSSYNEQFF
TRBJ1-1	TRBV6-1	-	TRBD1	TGTGCCAGCGGCGACAGCCTACAGGGGACTGAAGCTTTCTTT	CASGDSLQGTEAFF
TRBJ1-3	TRBV11-2	-	TRBD1	TGTGCCAGCAGCCCGACAGGGAGGTTTGGAAACACCATATATTTT	CASSPTGRFGNTIYF
TRBJ1-2	TRBV12-3/TRBV12-4	-	-	TGTGCCAGCACCGAGGACAGCCTCTATGGCTACACCTTC	CASTEDSLYGYTF
TRBJ2-3	TRBV5-1	-	TRBD2	TGCGCCAGCAGCTTCAATCCGGGACTAGCGGGGGCCCAAAGCACAGATACGCAGTATTTT	CASSFNPGLAGAQSTDTQYF
TRBJ2-5	TRBV11-3	few	-	TGTGCCAGCAGCGACGGACTAAAACAAGAGACCCAGTACTTC	CASSDGLKQETQYF